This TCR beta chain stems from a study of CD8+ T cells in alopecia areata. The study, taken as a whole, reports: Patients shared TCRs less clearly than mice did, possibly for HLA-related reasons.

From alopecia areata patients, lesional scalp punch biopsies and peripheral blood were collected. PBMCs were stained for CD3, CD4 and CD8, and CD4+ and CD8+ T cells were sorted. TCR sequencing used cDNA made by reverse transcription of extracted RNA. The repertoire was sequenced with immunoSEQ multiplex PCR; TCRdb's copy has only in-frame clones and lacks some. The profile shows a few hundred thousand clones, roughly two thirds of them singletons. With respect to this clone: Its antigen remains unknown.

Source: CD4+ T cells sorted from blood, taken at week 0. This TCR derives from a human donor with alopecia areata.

Here the CDR3 reads CASSRGRNYEQYF. The CDR3 DNA reads as TGTGCCAGCAGCCGGGGCAGAAACTACGAGCAGTACTTC. The chain employs TRBV7-6 and TRBJ2-7; D might be TRBD1 or TRBD2, each matching 5 bases. Germline V gene sequence: CDR1 SGHVS, CDR2 FNYEAQ. V lost 5 bases and J 3 bases, leaving 11 bases between the germline ends. This CDR3 has 13 amino acids.